This T cell receptor (beta chain) comes out of a study of cytotoxic CD8 clonotypes in ibrutinib-treated CLL (dated by TCRdb to the early 2020s). For context, the study as a whole: The cohort had about a dozen relapsed/refractory and some 15 treatment-naive patients; approximately 17 were IGHV unmutated. Cryopreserved peripheral blood mononuclear cells were obtained before treatment, at response, and at either sustained remission or disease progression. Longitudinal samples were obtainable from 26 of the 86 participants in the trial. Responses were partial in 25 or so patients and complete in 2; after median approximately 69 months follow-up, about 14 stayed in remission and some twelve progressed. The response samples were drawn at a median of around eleven months into treatment, with a range of roughly 6 to 40 months. An average of around 250,000 productive templates and approximately 90,000 productive rearrangements was obtained per sample.

Broad study findings and their caveats: At baseline, clonality was higher than in age-matched healthy donors and showed a strong correlation with circulating CD8+ T-cell counts. Public clonotypes were rare and either shrank or stayed stable during treatment, and the rise in clonality at ibrutinib response reflected expansion of private clonotypes. At ibrutinib response clonality went up, during sustained remission it held steady, and at progression it dropped back toward baseline. Sustained-remission and progressing patients did not have matched sampling times, and lymph node repertoires were not examined.

A single count supports this clone. Its antigen specificity is not known. No much larger clonotype is one base removed from it; base qualities were not supplied. In the germline V gene, CDR1 corresponds to SGHRS and CDR2 to YFSETQ. From its cysteine to its phenylalanine, the CDR3 spans 13 amino acids. Kept here is only the CDR3 DNA, which spans 39 bases and is read in frame from base 1. The V end loses 4 bases and the J end loses 9 bases, and a stretch of 14 bases separates them. Each clonotype received, on average, around 10x coverage in deep resolution sequencing performed on a MiSeq, where the target depth lay between 1 in 1 million and 1 in 200,000 T cells. TCR beta libraries were generated with the immunoSEQ hsTCRB Kit. The authors' analysis ran thus. Data were analyzed with ImmunoSEQ Data Assistant and ImmunoSEQ Analyzer, with V, D and J genes assigned per IMGT definitions. Clonality, with values ranging from 0 to 1, was calculated as one minus the normalized Shannon entropy of productive rearrangement frequencies. Public clonotype analysis was restricted to overrepresented clonotypes comprising at least 0.05% of each patient's repertoire. Thirteen repertoires from age-matched healthy donors, obtained from immuneACCESS, served as clonality controls. TCRdb took this table from immuneACCESS and kept in-frame rearrangements with V and J called. Such tables lack part of the clones; where checked against another copy, unresolved V genes explain under half of the gap, and the rest is unexplained. The V and J calls and clone size are taken from that table; D and trimming were inferred from the DNA. Across this sample there are 35,000 to 45,000 clones, with roughly 45% seen only once. Jointly, the top ten make up 15% to 20% of the sample.

For TCR beta library preparation, roughly 2.1 micrograms of genomic DNA were isolated from cryopreserved PBMCs. Longitudinal blood samples from CLL patients on ibrutinib monotherapy were analyzed using high-throughput TCR beta sequencing. The patients took part in an open-label, single-center phase 2 trial of ibrutinib monotherapy. The sequence joins TRBV5-1 to TRBJ2-1, with the D gene too uncertain to name. The TCR originated in a human donor with chronic lymphocytic leukemia. The sample in question was PBMCs, obtained before ibrutinib treatment. The nucleotide sequence reads as follows: TGCGCCAGCAGCCGCCAGTACGACGGTGAGCAGTTCTTC. This is translated as CASSRQYDGEQFF.